Sequencing of this T cell receptor (beta chain) was carried out in a study of OX40 agonist ivuxolimab in advanced cancers. For the study at large: A history of anti-PD-1, anti-PD-L1 or anti-CTLA-4 therapy was acceptable, and approximately 39% had some. Partial responses were observed in three patients, of whom one had hepatocellular carcinoma and two had cutaneous melanoma.

General study points: Expansion of clones was among the lowest in partial responders at 0.1-3.0 mg/kg.

Regarding this clone: The antigen is not known.

Some clones are missing from TCRdb's copy, which holds only in-frame ones; the method was immunoSEQ multiplex PCR. The data contain 85,000 to 95,000 clones, approximately 89% of them seen just once; the ten biggest clones take up about 0.31%. Trimming took off 5 bases at V and 4 bases at J, with 19 bases between the two ends. This CDR3 spans 16 amino acids. Germline V gene data show CDR1 as MNHNY and CDR2 as SVGAGI (reference sequence). At baseline, cycle 4 day 1, and cycle 7 day 1, blood was sampled. The rearrangement joins TRBV6-6 to TRBJ2-3; possibly TRBD2 for D (7 bases). This clonotype was obtained from an adult with an advanced solid tumor such as melanoma, head and neck, liver or kidney cancer. The source was CD4+ or CD8+ T cells sorted from blood, collected in a trial of the OX40 agonist ivuxolimab. The CDR3 DNA sequence: TGTGCCAGCAGTGGTACAGGGACTATTGGGTCAGATACGCAGTATTTT. Translation: CASSGTGTIGSDTQYF.